This T cell receptor beta chain was sequenced during a study of beta chain features in type 1 diabetes. Sequencing targeted expressed TCRB transcripts, as all isolated RNA had been reverse transcribed. Method: immunoSEQ multiplex PCR; TCRdb's copy keeps in-frame clones and lacks some. The sample yields 860,000 or so clones, roughly a sixth seen once. There are a few counts of this clone. A CD45RO/CCR7/CD25/CD127/CD95/CD27 panel sorted naive, central memory, regulatory and stem cell-like memory CD4+ cells. Post-sort purity exceeded 95% for all sorted populations. Per germline, CDR1 SEHNR and CDR2 FQNEAQ (reference sequence). The CDR3 has 15 residues. Germline trimming cut 5 bases from V and 6 bases from J; bases unmatched to any gene: 7.

The J gene is TRBJ2-3, the V gene TRBV7-9, with 11 bases matching TRBD2. This TCR derives from a woman under 30 in good health. The sequencing input was naive CD4+ T cells from blood. In nucleotides, the CDR3 is TGTGCCAGCAGCCAGCCACTAGCGGGAGTCGATACGCAGTATTTT. It yields the protein CASSQPLAGVDTQYF.